These 15 T cell receptor beta chains came from one sample sequenced in a study of T cells in Graves' hyperthyroidism and ophthalmopathy. Amplification of TCR beta CDR3 regions was performed using RNA transcripts as template. The HTBI set primed first-round TCR CDR3 RT-PCR. TCRdb passed the multiplex PCR reads through MiXCR, listing each CDR3 protein once. This sample has around 700,000 distinct CDR3 sequences, with roughly a third found just once. Specimen: blood. These receptors came from a woman aged 35 to 49 with Graves' hyperthyroidism.

The rearrangement links TRBV7-8 to TRBJ2-3; weak D call: TRBD2 (7 bases). The CDR3 contains 15 residues. The V gene's germline CDR1 is SGHVS and CDR2 FQNEAQ. The V and J ends lost 1 base and 5 bases respectively, with 13 bases between them. The CDR3 sequence: CASSLGGGFGDTQYF. The CDR3, as DNA: TGTGCCAGCAGCTTAGGGGGGGGCTTTGGAGATACGCAGTATTTT.

Concerning this clonotype: Germline and junction disagree at one end, which may indicate a read error. V usage is TRBV10-3 and J usage is TRBJ2-2, with D possibly matching TRBD2 (5 bases). Germline CDR1 reads ENHRY; CDR2 reads SYGVKD. CDR3 length: 15 residues. CDR3 protein: CASSLELANTGELFF. The CDR3 DNA is TGTGCCAGCAGTTTGGAACTAGCGAACACCGGGGAGCTGTTTTTT.

The chain couples TRBV15 to TRBJ2-7; D unclear. V was cut by 0 bases and J by 7 bases, with 13 bases left in between. Germline-derived CDR1 and CDR2 are LNHNV and YYDKDF (reference sequence). The CDR3 length is 14 residues. CDR3 in DNA: TGTGCCACCAGCAGAGATCCCGGCTACAATGAGCAGTACTTC. Its protein product is CATSRDPGYNEQYF.

Only a few counts were recorded for this clonotype. The chain has TRBV19 and TRBJ1-5; D call uncertain. Looked up from germline, CDR1 is LNHDA and CDR2 is SQIVND (reference sequence). V shed 6 bases and J shed 5 bases, with 23 bases lying between them. The CDR3 totals 17 residues. CDR3 region: CASSRPPGHLLDQPQHF. The CDR3 DNA follows: TGTGCCAGTAGCCGACCTCCGGGTCACTTACTCGATCAGCCCCAGCATTTT.

This clonotype was counted only a few times. The chain links TRBV4-3 to TRBJ1-3; possible D gene TRBD1, 5 bases. Germline lookup yields CDR1 LGHNA and CDR2 YSLEER. This CDR3 contains 17 residues. The ends were cut back, 4 bases at V and 5 bases at J, with 21 bases in the middle. The chain's CDR3 is CASSPTSGTNWRNTIYF. The CDR3 nucleotides read TGCGCCAGCAGCCCTACAAGTGGGACCAATTGGAGAAACACCATATATTTT.

This clonotype showed up many times. CDR3 in amino acids: CSAQGSETQYF. The CDR3 region has the DNA TGCAGTGCTCAGGGGTCGGAGACCCAGTACTTC. This chain connects TRBV20-1 to TRBJ2-5, with D possibly being TRBD1 (6 bases). Trimming removed 5 bases from V and 5 bases from J, with 9 bases in between. Per the germline V gene, CDR1 is DFQATT and CDR2 is SNEGSKA (reference sequence). The CDR3 covers 11 residues.

This clonotype was recorded at least ten times. The V and J genes are TRBV5-8 and TRBJ2-5, with TRBD2 matching over 7 bases. The CDR3 contains 15 residues. Germline V gene data show CDR1 as SGHTS and CDR2 as YDEGEE. With V trimmed by 0 bases and J by 4 bases, 6 bases remained unmatched. The CDR3 sequence: CASSLVPSGTETQYF. The CDR3 DNA reads TGTGCCAGCAGCTTGGTCCCTAGCGGTACAGAGACCCAGTACTTC. The whole variable domain, filled in from reference TRBV5-8 and TRBJ2-5, reads EAGVTQSPTHLIKTRGQQATLRCSPISGHTSVYWYQQALGLGLQFLLWYDEGEERNRGNFPPRFSGRQFPNYSSELNVNALELEDSALYLCASSLVPSGTETQYFGPGTRLLVL.

A few counts support this clonotype. The chain is built from TRBV6-5 and TRBJ1-1; possible D gene TRBD1, 5 bases. The germline gives CDR1 MNHEY, CDR2 SVGAGI. Trimming removed 1 base from V and 1 base from J, with 7 bases in between. The CDR3 is made up of 14 amino acids. The DNA of the CDR3 is TGTGCCAGCAGTTACTTCCAGGGGAACACTGAAGCTTTCTTT. Amino acid sequence: CASSYFQGNTEAFF.

In this sample, this clonotype turned up many times. The genes are TRBV29-1 and TRBJ1-2; unclear D gene. This CDR3 contains 12 residues. V was pared by 4 bases and J by 3 bases, with 9 bases between. Germline values: CDR1 SQVTM, CDR2 ANQGSEA. CDR3 in DNA: TGCAGCGTTGGACCGGACTACTATGGCTACACCTTC. Translating gives CSVGPDYYGYTF.

The rearrangement uses TRBV6-5 and TRBJ1-5; TRBD1 matches 9 bases. The germline V gene has CDR1 MNHEY and CDR2 SVGAGI. V was pared by 7 bases and J by 5 bases, with 9 bases of the junction left unmatched. This CDR3 region has 15 residues. CDR3 region: CASTEPGTGYQPQHF. CDR3 nucleotides: TGTGCCAGCACTGAACCCGGGACAGGGTATCAGCCCCAGCATTTT.

The V call is TRBV20-1, the J call TRBJ2-5, with unresolved D. CDR1 and CDR2 (germline): DFQATT, SNEGSKA (reference sequence). Trimming removed 6 bases from V and 1 base from J, with 15 bases in between. The CDR3 has 14 amino acids. The CDR3 region has the DNA TGCAGTGCAGAAACCACAGCTACCCAAGAGACCCAGTACTTC. The encoded protein is CSAETTATQETQYF.

As to this clonotype: A read error may be the cause here, since a much bigger clone is one base away. This rearrangement joins TRBV7-2 to TRBJ2-2, with TRBD2 identical over 9 bases. Germline CDR1 and CDR2: SGHTA and FQGNSA. The CDR3 length is 16 residues. The CDR3 protein is CASGLSLAGEGGELFF. In DNA, the CDR3 is TGTGCCAGCGGCTTAAGCTTAGCGGGAGAGGGCGGGGAGCTGTTTTTT.

This rearrangement joins TRBV25-1 to TRBJ1-2; D not certain. The CDR3 has 13 residues. CDR1 MGHDK and CDR2 SYGVNS come from the germline V gene. V shed 0 bases and J shed 4 bases, with 6 bases lying between them. CDR3 in amino acids: CASSEYGPYGYTF. The DNA for the CDR3 is TGTGCCAGCAGTGAATACGGACCCTATGGCTACACCTTC.

This clonotype was observed a handful of times. The rearrangement links TRBV19 to TRBJ1-5; 9 bases are a match to TRBD1. V was pared by 3 bases and J by 3 bases, with 3 bases of the junction left unmatched. The CDR3 covers 15 residues. Germline values: CDR1 LNHDA, CDR2 SQIVND (reference sequence). This CDR3 reads CASSIWDRDNQPQHF. In DNA, the CDR3 is TGTGCCAGTAGTATCTGGGACAGGGACAATCAGCCCCAGCATTTT.

V gene TRBV20-1 combines with J gene TRBJ2-3; 10 bases are a match to TRBD2. Trimming at V came to 4 bases and at J to 4 bases, leaving 11 bases not matched to a gene. The germline CDR1 and CDR2 sequences are DFQATT and SNEGSKA (reference sequence). This CDR3 has 16 amino acids. The CDR3: CSAISPSGRVADTQYF. For the CDR3, the DNA is TGCAGTGCTATCTCGCCTAGCGGGAGAGTCGCAGATACGCAGTATTTT.